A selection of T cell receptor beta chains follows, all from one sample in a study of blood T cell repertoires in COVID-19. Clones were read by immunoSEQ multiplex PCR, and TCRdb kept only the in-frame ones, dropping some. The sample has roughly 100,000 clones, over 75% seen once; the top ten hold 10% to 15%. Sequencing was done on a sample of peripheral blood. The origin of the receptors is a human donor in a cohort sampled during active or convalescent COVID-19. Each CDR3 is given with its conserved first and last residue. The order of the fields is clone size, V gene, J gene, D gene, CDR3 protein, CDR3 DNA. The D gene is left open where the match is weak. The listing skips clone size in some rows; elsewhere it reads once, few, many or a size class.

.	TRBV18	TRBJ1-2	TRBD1	CASSQGQGATNYGYTF	TGTGCCAGCTCACAGGGACAGGGGGCAACTAACTATGGCTACACCTTC
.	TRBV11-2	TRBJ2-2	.	CASSLEGAGTGELFF	TGTGCCAGCAGCTTAGAGGGGGCTGGCACCGGGGAGCTGTTTTTT
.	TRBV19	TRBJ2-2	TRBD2	CASTQPRAGMNTGELFF	TGTGCCAGTACCCAACCCCGAGCGGGAATGAACACCGGGGAGCTGTTTTTT
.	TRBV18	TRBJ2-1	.	CASSPSAGLNEQFF	TGTGCCAGCTCACCCTCCGCAGGGCTGAATGAGCAGTTCTTC
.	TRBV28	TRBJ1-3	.	CASSLPGLRTIYF	TGTGCCAGCAGTTTGCCGGGACTCCGCACCATATATTTT
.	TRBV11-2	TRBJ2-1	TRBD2	CASSLGASGVNGEQFF	TGTGCCAGCAGCTTAGGGGCTAGCGGAGTTAATGGGGAGCAGTTCTTC
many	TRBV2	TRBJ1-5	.	CASSAETGLNQPQHF	TGTGCCAGCTCTGCGGAAACAGGCCTCAATCAGCCCCAGCATTTT
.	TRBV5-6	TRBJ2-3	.	CASSHTGGPSTDTQYF	TGTGCCAGCAGCCATACCGGGGGGCCATCCACAGATACGCAGTATTTT
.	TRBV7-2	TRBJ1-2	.	CASSLESSTNYGYTF	TGTGCCAGCAGCTTAGAGTCCAGTACTAACTATGGCTACACCTTC
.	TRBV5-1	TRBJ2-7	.	CASSLWSTYEQYF	TGCGCCAGCAGCTTGTGGAGCACCTACGAGCAGTACTTC
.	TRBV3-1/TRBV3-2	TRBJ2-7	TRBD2	CASSHDRGGIVAEQYF	TGTGCCAGCAGCCATGATCGCGGGGGGATTGTGGCAGAGCAGTACTTC
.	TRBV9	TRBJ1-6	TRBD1	CASSVGDRGPSPLHF	TGTGCCAGCAGCGTAGGGGACAGGGGGCCATCACCCCTCCACTTT
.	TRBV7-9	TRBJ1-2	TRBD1	CASSSGTEQEPRYTF	TGTGCCAGCAGCTCAGGGACAGAGCAAGAGCCCCGCTACACCTTC
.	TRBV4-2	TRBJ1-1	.	CASSQEQRNEAFF	TGTGCCAGCAGCCAAGAACAGAGAAATGAAGCTTTCTTT
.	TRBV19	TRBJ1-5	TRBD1	CASRGTGNQPQHF	TGTGCCAGTAGGGGGACAGGAAATCAGCCCCAGCATTTT
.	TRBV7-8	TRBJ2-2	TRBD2	CASSHTSGGFLGELFF	TGTGCCAGCAGCCATACTAGCGGGGGGTTCCTCGGGGAGCTGTTTTTT
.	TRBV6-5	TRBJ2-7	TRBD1	CASSYYPDRDPYEQYF	TGTGCCAGCAGTTACTACCCTGACAGGGACCCCTACGAGCAGTACTTC